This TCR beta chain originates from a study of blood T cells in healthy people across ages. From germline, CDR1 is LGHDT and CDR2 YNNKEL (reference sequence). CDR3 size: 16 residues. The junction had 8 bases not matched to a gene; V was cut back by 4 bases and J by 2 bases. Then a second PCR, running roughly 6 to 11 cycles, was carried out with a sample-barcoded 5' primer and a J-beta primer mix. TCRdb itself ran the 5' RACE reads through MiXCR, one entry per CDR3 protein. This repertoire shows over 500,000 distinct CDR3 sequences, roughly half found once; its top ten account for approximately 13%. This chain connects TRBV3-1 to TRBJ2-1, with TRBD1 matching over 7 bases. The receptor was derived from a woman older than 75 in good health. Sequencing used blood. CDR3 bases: TGTGCCAGCAGCCTTCGGACAGGAGTAACCTACAATGAGCAGTTCTTC. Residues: CASSLRTGVTYNEQFF.